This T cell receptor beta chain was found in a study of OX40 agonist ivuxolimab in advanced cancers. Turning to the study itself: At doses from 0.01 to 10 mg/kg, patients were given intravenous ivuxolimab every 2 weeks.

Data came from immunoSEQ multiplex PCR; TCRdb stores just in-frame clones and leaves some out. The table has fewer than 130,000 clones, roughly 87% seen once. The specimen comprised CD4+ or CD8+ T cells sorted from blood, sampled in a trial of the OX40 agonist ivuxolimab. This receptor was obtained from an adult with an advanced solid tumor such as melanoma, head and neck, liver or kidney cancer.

The CDR3 bases are TGCGCCAGCAGGGACAGGGAGAGTTTCACTGAAGCTTTCTTT. It codes for CASRDRESFTEAFF. This chain joins TRBV5-1 and TRBJ1-1, with 8 nucleotides matching TRBD1. Germline lookup yields CDR1 SGHRS and CDR2 YFSETQ. Losses at the gene ends were 5 bases for V and 4 bases for J; bases not matched to a gene: 7. This CDR3 has 14 residues.